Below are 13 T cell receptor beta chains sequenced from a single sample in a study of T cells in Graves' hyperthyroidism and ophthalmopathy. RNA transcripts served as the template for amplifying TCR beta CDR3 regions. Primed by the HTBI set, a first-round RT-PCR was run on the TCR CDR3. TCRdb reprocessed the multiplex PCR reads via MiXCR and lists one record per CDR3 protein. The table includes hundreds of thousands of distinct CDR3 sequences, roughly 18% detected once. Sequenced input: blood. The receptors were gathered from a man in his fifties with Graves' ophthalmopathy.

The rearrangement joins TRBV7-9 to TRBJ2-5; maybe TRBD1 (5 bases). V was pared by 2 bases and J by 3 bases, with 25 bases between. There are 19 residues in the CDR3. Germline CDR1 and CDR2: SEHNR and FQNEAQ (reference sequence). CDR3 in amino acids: CASSLRGPLANVREETQYF. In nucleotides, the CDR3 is TGTGCCAGCAGCTTAAGGGGCCCTCTCGCTAACGTTAGAGAAGAGACCCAGTACTTC.

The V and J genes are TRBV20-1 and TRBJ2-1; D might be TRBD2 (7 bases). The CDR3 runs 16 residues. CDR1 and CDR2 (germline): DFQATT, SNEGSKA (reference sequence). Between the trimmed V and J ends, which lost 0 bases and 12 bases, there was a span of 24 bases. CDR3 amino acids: CSARDPRAGARGGQFF. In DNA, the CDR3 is TGCAGTGCTAGAGATCCCCGGGCGGGGGCCCGCGGGGGGCAGTTCTTC.

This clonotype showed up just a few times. CDR3 bases: TGTGCCAGCAGGTTGACGGGGGGAGGGCCAAAAGATACGCAGTATTTT. Translated, it gives CASRLTGGGPKDTQYF. The chain is built from TRBV27 and TRBJ2-3; 7 nucleotides line up with TRBD2. The V gene end was trimmed by 6 bases and the J gene end by 5 bases; junction bases not matched to a gene: 14. CDR3 length: 16 residues. Germline lookup yields CDR1 MNHEY and CDR2 SMNVEV (reference sequence).

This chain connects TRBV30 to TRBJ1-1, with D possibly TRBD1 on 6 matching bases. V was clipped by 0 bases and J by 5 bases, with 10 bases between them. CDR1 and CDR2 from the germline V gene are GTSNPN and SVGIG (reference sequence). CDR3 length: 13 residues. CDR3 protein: CAWSVQQGTEAFF. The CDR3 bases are TGTGCCTGGAGTGTACAACAGGGTACTGAAGCTTTCTTT.

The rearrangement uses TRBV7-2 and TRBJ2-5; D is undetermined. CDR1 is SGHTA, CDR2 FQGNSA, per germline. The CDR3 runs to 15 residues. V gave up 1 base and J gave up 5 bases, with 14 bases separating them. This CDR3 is CASSLGGSLGETQYF. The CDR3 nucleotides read TGTGCCAGCAGCTTAGGCGGTAGCTTAGGGGAGACCCAGTACTTC.

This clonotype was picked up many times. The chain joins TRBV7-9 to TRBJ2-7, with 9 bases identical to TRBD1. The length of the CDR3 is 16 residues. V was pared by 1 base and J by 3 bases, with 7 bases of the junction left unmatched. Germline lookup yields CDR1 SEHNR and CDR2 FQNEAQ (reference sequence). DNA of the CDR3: TGTGCCAGCAGCTTAGGTGGGGACAGGGCCCACTACGAGCAGTACTTC. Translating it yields CASSLGGDRAHYEQYF.

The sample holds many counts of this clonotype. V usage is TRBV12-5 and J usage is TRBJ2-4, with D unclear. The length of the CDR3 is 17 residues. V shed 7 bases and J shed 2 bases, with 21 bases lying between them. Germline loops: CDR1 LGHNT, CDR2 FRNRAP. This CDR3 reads CASAPPVLALSKNIQYF. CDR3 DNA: TGTGCTAGTGCCCCCCCCGTCCTGGCTTTATCCAAAAACATTCAGTACTTC.

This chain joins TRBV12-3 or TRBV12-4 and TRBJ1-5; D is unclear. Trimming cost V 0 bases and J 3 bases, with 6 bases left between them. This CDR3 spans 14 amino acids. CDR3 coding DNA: TGTGCCAGCAGTTTAGCGCGGGACAATCAGCCCCAGCATTTT. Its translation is CASSLARDNQPQHF.

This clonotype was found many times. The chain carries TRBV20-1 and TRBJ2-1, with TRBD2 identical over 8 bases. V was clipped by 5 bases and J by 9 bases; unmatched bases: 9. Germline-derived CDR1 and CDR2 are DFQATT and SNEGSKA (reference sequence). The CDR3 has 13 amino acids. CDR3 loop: CSAPPRGGREQFF. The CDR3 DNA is TGCAGTGCTCCCCCTCGGGGGGGGCGTGAGCAGTTCTTC.

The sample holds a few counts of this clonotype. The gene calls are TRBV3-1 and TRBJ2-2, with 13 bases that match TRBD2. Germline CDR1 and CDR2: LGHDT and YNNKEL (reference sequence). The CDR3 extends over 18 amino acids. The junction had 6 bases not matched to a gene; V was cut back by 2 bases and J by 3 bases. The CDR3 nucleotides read TGTGCCAGCAGCCAACTCGGGACTAGCGGGACCCACACCGGGGAGCTGTTTTTT. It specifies CASSQLGTSGTHTGELFF.

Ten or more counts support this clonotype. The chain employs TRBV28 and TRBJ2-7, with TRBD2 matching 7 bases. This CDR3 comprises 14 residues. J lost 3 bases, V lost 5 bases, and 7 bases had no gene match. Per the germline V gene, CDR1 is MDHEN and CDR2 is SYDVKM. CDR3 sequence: CASSPSGGFYEQYF. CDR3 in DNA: TGTGCCAGCAGTCCCTCGGGGGGATTCTACGAGCAGTACTTC.

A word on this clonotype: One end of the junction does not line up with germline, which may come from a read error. This CDR3 is CASSYSTDHPYSYTF. DNA for the CDR3: TGTGCCAGCAGTTACTCCACGGACCACCCCTATAGCTACACCTTC. The chain carries TRBV6-5 and TRBJ1-2; no reliable D call. The germline V gene encodes CDR1 MNHEY and CDR2 SVGAGI. The CDR3 totals 15 residues.

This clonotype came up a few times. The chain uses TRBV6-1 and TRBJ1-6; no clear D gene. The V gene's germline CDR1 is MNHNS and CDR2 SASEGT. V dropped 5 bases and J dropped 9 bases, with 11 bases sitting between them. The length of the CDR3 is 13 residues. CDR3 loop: CASSSTVGSPLHF. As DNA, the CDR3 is TGTGCCAGCAGTTCCACGGTCGGTTCACCCCTCCACTTT.